This T cell receptor (beta chain) was obtained from a study of cytomegalovirus exposure and HLA in healthy donors. Findings and caveats of the study: Data from an earlier analysis indicated that most TCR beta V segments were productive either about 87% or about 30% of the time. Follow-up analysis seemed to connect common viral pathogens with several of the most significant clusters identified.

The PCR contained 60 Vbeta and 13 Jbeta primers. Repertoires were generated with immunoSEQ multiplex PCR, while TCRdb's copy carries only in-frame clones and drops some. The sample lists approximately 100,000 clones, roughly 70% occurring once. To note about this clone: Its antigen is still unknown.

CDR1 SNHLY and CDR2 FYNNEI come from the germline V gene. The V end was cut by 5 bases, the J end by 10 bases, with 21 bases between. The CDR3 runs 16 residues. Sequenced: PBMCs. The chain is built from TRBV2 and TRBJ1-6; possibly TRBD1 for D (5 bases). The TCR sequence derives from a woman aged 70-85 years in good health and CMV-seropositive. The CDR3 reads CASSKEGTGRGSPLHF. For the CDR3, the DNA is TGTGCCAGCAGTAAAGAAGGGACCGGGCGGGGATCACCCCTCCACTTT.